The source of this T cell receptor beta chain is a study of T-cell memory formation after mild COVID-19. Background on the study: Clusters were largely donor specific. Notes on the study in general: Researchers found some responding clones in pre-infection memory, a sign that cross-reactive memory joined. Whether second-wave clones peaking at day 37 were SARS-CoV-2 specific went unconfirmed. Clones that contracted from day 15 to 85 were balanced CD4/CD8, while later expanders leaned CD4+.

MiXCR was run by TCRdb on the 5' RACE reads, yielding one entry per CDR3 protein. The sample has just over 200,000 distinct CDR3 sequences, 9% to 10% seen once. The sample holds many counts of this clonotype. As yet, its antigen is unknown. There are 16 residues in the CDR3. With 0 bases removed from V and 10 bases from J, the gap between germline ends came to 20 bases. Germline V gives CDR1 SGHDT, CDR2 YYEEEE. The rearrangement links TRBV5-6 to TRBJ2-4; D is possibly TRBD1 (6 bases). Specimen: PBMCs or a T cell subset sorted from them (not recorded which). The TCR sequence derives from a man aged 18 to 29 who had mild COVID-19 (a few samples of this study predate the infection). Cell type and time point are not known. The CDR3, as DNA: TGTGCCAGCAGCTTGGTCGGAGGACAGACACTTAATATTCAGTACTTC. It codes for CASSLVGGQTLNIQYF. The full variable domain, with the rest looked up from reference TRBV5-6 and TRBJ2-4, is DAGVTQSPTHLIKTRGQQVTLRCSPKSGHDTVSWYQQALGQGPQFIFQYYEEEERQRGNFPDRFSGHQFPNYSSELNVNALLLGDSALYLCASSLVGGQTLNIQYFGAGTRLSVL.